Below, 18 T cell receptor beta chains from the same sample are listed, as sequenced in a study of blood T cells in healthy people across ages. A second PCR of about 6 to 11 cycles used a sample-barcoded 5' primer and a J-beta primer mix. TCRdb re-derived calls from the 5' RACE reads in MiXCR, one entry per CDR3 protein. The sample lists 700,000 to 800,000 distinct CDR3 sequences; roughly two fifths were seen once. The material sequenced was blood. Receptors originate from a woman aged 55-70 years in good health.

The gene calls are TRBV4-1 and TRBJ2-3, with no clear D. V gave up 3 bases and J gave up 4 bases, with 8 bases separating them. CDR3 size: 13 residues. The germline CDR1 and CDR2 sequences are MGHRA and YSYEKL. The CDR3 protein is CASSQGWADTQYF. Here the CDR3 DNA reads TGCGCCAGCAGCCAGGGGTGGGCAGATACGCAGTATTTT.

This chain connects TRBV7-3 to TRBJ2-1; TRBD2 aligns across 9 bases. Losses at the gene ends were 1 base for V and 10 bases for J; bases not matched to a gene: 2. Germline loops: CDR1 SGHTA, CDR2 FQGTGA. The CDR3 covers 13 residues. The CDR3 sequence: CASSLIGTSEQFF. The CDR3, as DNA: TGTGCCAGCAGCTTAATCGGGACTAGCGAGCAGTTCTTC. Full variable domain (rest looked up from reference TRBV7-3 and TRBJ2-1): GAGVSQTPSNKVTEKGKYVELRCDPISGHTALYWYRQSLGQGPEFLIYFQGTGAADDSGLPNDRFFAVRPEGSVSTLKIQRTERGDSAVYLCASSLIGTSEQFFGPGTRLTVL.

This clonotype was picked up a small number of times. The CDR3 nucleotides are TGTGCTGGAGCTAGGGCGAGCTCCTACGAGCAGTACTTC. It specifies CAGARASSYEQYF. The gene calls are TRBV28 and TRBJ2-7; D is ambiguous. The CDR3 runs to 13 residues. The germline CDR1 and CDR2 sequences are MDHEN and SYDVKM.

This clonotype has a count of ten or more. The chain recombines TRBV20-1 with TRBJ2-7, with D hard to call. The CDR3 extends over 13 amino acids. Germline assignment: CDR1 DFQATT and CDR2 SNEGSKA (reference sequence). V lost 2 bases and J lost 4, with 12 bases in between. CDR3 in amino acids: CSARREMQYEQYF. The CDR3 bases are TGCAGTGCTAGAAGGGAAATGCAATACGAGCAGTACTTC.

This clonotype was seen ten or more times. J is TRBJ2-1 and V is TRBV29-1; D not resolved. V lost 0 bases and J lost 5, with 14 bases in between. The CDR3 length is 15 residues. In germline, CDR1 is SQVTM, CDR2 ANQGSEA. In nucleotides, the CDR3 is TGCAGCGTTGAAGATCTGGCAGGTAACCACAATGAGCAGTTCTTC. Its protein is CSVEDLAGNHNEQFF.

CDR3 coding DNA: TGCGCCAGCAGCTTGGCCGGGGAGGGTGAAGCTTTCTTT. Its protein product is CASSLAGEGEAFF. The V and J genes are TRBV5-1 and TRBJ1-1; D is unresolved. Trimming stripped 0 bases from V and 7 bases from J, with 10 bases between. The CDR3 loop spans 13 amino acids. Germline CDR1 is SGHRS and CDR2 is YFSETQ.

The chain links TRBV5-1 to TRBJ2-1; 7 nucleotides line up with TRBD2. Germline CDR1 SGHRS, CDR2 YFSETQ. The trim removed 4 bases at V and 11 bases at J, leaving 6 bases unmatched. The CDR3 is 12 residues long. DNA of the CDR3: TGCGCCAGCAGCCTAACGGGAGGCCAGCAGTTCTTC. Its translation is CASSLTGGQQFF.

This clonotype has a handful of counts. The V and J genes are TRBV6-2 or TRBV6-3 and TRBJ2-3; 9 nucleotides align to TRBD2. The CDR3 contains 13 residues. The V gene end was trimmed by 5 bases and the J gene end by 8 bases; junction bases not matched to a gene: 5. CDR1 MNHEY and CDR2 SVGEGT come from the germline V gene. CDR3 in amino acids: CASSSGGFGTQYF. The CDR3 DNA reads as TGTGCCAGCAGTAGCGGGGGGTTTGGTACGCAGTATTTT.

The chain joins TRBV6-5 to TRBJ1-4; weak D call: TRBD1 (5 bases). Trimming removed 0 bases at V and 4 bases at J, with 9 bases between. Germline V lookup: CDR1 MNHEY, CDR2 SVGAGI. This CDR3 has 15 amino acids. CDR3 coding DNA: TGTGCCAGCAGTTACTCGGGGCGGCGTAATGAAAAACTGTTTTTT. Translated: CASSYSGRRNEKLFF.

CDR3 DNA: TGCGCCAGCAGCCAAGCCTGGACAGGGGGCTTCTATGGCTACACCTTC. This sequence encodes CASSQAWTGGFYGYTF. V and J are TRBV4-3 and TRBJ1-2; 11 nucleotides match TRBD1. The CDR3 has 16 residues. CDR1 is LGHNA, CDR2 YSLEER, per germline. V trimming: 1 base; J trimming: 4 bases; junction bases outside the gene matches: 5.

With regard to this clonotype: Just one base apart from a much larger clone, this may be a read error. The chain joins TRBV10-3 to TRBJ2-1; D is uncertain. Per germline, CDR1 ENHRY and CDR2 SYGVKD. The CDR3 has 12 amino acids. Trimming shortened V by 5 bases and J by 10 bases, and 12 bases separated the two germline ends. In nucleotides, the CDR3 is TGTGCCATCAGTCCAAGCTTCAACGAGCAGTTCTTC. Its protein product is CAISPSFNEQFF.

In this sample, this clonotype turned up a few times. This chain uses TRBV24-1 with TRBJ1-2; perhaps TRBD1 as D (6 bases). The germline V and J ends were trimmed by 1 base and 0 bases, with 11 bases remaining between them. The CDR3 runs 16 residues. CDR1 and CDR2 (germline): KGHDR, SFDVKD. CDR3 region: CATSDFRGPTNYGYTF. In DNA form, the CDR3 reads TGTGCCACCAGTGATTTCAGGGGACCAACTAACTATGGCTACACCTTC.

Remarks on this clonotype: At one end the junction does not follow the germline gene, possibly because of a read error. This chain connects TRBV28 to TRBJ2-6, with D unclear. Germline-derived CDR1 and CDR2 are MDHEN and SYDVKM. The CDR3 length is 14 residues. CDR3 protein: CASSTSSVANVLTF. Here the CDR3 DNA reads TGTGCCAGCAGTACCTCCTCTGTGGCCAACGTCCTGACTTTC.

This clonotype was counted only a few times. The V gene is TRBV4-2, the J gene TRBJ2-2; 7 bases line up with TRBD1. This CDR3 comprises 18 residues. Germline assignment: CDR1 LGHNA and CDR2 YNFKEQ. The ends lost 5 bases at V and 0 bases at J; junction bases unmatched: 12. CDR3 nucleotides: TGTGCCAGCAGCGCACCCGGGACAGACACTCCGAACACCGGGGAGCTGTTTTTT. This translates into CASSAPGTDTPNTGELFF.

Written as DNA, the CDR3 is TGCAGTGCTAGAGTGGGTAGGCAGTACTTC. Translating gives CSARVGRQYF. The chain recombines TRBV20-1 with TRBJ2-5, with D unresolved. Germline-derived CDR1 and CDR2 are DFQATT and SNEGSKA (reference sequence). This CDR3 is 10 amino acids long. Trimming removed 1 base at V and 11 bases at J, with 8 bases between.

The J gene is TRBJ2-5, the V gene TRBV20-1; 12 bases are shared with TRBD2. V dropped 0 bases and J dropped 11; count of bases not matched to a gene: 7. Germline V gives CDR1 DFQATT, CDR2 SNEGSKA (reference sequence). The CDR3 has 14 residues. In DNA, the CDR3 is TGCAGTGCTAGAGATGAGACTAGCGGGAGTGAGCAGTACTTC. It specifies CSARDETSGSEQYF.

With regard to this clonotype: A much larger clone differs from this one at a single base, so this may be a read error. Written as DNA, the CDR3 is TGTGCCAGCAGCGGAGGTCAAGAGACCCAGTTCTTC. Protein product: CASSGGQETQFF. The gene calls are TRBV7-2 and TRBJ2-5, with D possibly TRBD2 on 5 matching bases. Judging by the DNA end, TRBJ2-1 fits better; the J call may be wrong. CDR1 and CDR2 from the germline V gene are SGHTA and FQGNSA. This CDR3 contains 12 residues.

The chain combines TRBV3-1 with TRBJ2-1, with 8 nucleotides matching TRBD2. J gave up 7 bases and V 0 bases, and 5 bases lay outside the gene matches. There are 15 residues in the CDR3. Germline CDR1 LGHDT, CDR2 YNNKEL (reference sequence). The CDR3 DNA sequence: TGTGCCAGCAGCCAAGATAGCGGGGTGACGAATGAGCAGTTCTTC. As protein: CASSQDSGVTNEQFF.